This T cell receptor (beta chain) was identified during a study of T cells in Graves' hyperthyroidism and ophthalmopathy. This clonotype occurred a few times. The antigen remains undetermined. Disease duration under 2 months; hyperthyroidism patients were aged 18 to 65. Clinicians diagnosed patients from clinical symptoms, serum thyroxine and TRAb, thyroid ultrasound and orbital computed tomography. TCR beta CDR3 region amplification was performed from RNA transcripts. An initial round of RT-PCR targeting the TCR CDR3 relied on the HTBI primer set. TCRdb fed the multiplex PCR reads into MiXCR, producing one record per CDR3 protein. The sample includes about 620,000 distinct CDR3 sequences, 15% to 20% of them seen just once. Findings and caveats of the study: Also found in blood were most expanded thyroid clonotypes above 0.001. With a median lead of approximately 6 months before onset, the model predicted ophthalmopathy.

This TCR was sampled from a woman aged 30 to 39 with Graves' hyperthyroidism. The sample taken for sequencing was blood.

The CDR3 is CSATGDPAKNIQYF. DNA of the CDR3: TGCAGTGCTACCGGGGACCCTGCCAAAAACATTCAGTACTTC. This chain links TRBV20-1 with TRBJ2-4; either TRBD1 or TRBD2 may supply D (5 bases each). CDR3 length equals 14 residues. V was pared by 4 bases and J by 1 base, with 11 bases between. CDR1 is DFQATT and CDR2 is SNEGSKA in the germline V gene (reference sequence).